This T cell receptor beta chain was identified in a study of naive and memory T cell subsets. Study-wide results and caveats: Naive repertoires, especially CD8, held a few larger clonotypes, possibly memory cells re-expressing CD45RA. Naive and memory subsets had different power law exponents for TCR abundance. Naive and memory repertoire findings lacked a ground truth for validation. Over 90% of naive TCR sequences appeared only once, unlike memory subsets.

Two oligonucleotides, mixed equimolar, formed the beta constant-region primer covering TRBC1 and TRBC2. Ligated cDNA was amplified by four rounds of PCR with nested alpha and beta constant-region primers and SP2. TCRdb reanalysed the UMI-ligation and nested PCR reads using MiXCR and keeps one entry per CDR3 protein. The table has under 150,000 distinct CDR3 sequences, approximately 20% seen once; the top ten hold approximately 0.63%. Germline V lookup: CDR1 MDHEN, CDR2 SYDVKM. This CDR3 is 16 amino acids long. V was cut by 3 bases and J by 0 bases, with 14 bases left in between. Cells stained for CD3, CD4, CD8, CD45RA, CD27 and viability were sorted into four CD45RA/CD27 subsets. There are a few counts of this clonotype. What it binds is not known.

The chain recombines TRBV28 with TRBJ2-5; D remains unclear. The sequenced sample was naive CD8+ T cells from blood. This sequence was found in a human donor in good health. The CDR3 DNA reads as TGTGCCAGCAGTTTTTCTACAGACGTATACCAAGAGACCCAGTACTTC. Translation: CASSFSTDVYQETQYF.